A selection of T cell receptor beta chains follows, all from one sample in a study of T-cell memory formation after mild COVID-19. MiXCR was run by TCRdb on the 5' RACE reads, yielding one entry per CDR3 protein. The table includes approximately 250,000 distinct CDR3 sequences, roughly 15% detected once. The source material was PBMCs or a T cell subset sorted from them (not recorded which). Receptors originate from an adult woman who had mild COVID-19 (a few samples of this study predate the infection). Cell type and time point are not known. CDR3s include the opening cysteine and the closing phenylalanine or tryptophan. Each record gives: V gene, clone size, D gene, J gene, CDR3 length, CDR3 protein, CDR3 DNA. D genes are given only for firm matches. Part of the rows lack a size; the others show once, few, many or a class for expanded clones.

v_gene: TRBV30; abundance: few; d_gene: .; j_gene: TRBJ1-1; len: 17; CDR3aa: CAWSVQVRVQSNTEAFF; CDR3nt: TGTGCCTGGAGTGTACAGGTTAGGGTGCAATCGAACACTGAAGCTTTCTTT
v_gene: TRBV12-3/TRBV12-4; abundance: few; d_gene: TRBD2; j_gene: TRBJ2-3; len: 15; CDR3aa: CASRTTSGSTDTQYF; CDR3nt: TGTGCCAGCAGGACAACTAGCGGCTCCACAGATACGCAGTATTTT
v_gene: TRBV30; abundance: few; d_gene: .; j_gene: TRBJ2-1; len: 11; CDR3aa: CAWSVADEQFF; CDR3nt: TGTGCCTGGAGTGTAGCCGATGAGCAGTTCTTC
v_gene: TRBV3-1; abundance: few; d_gene: TRBD2; j_gene: TRBJ2-7; len: 15; CDR3aa: CASSQERLAGHEQYF; CDR3nt: TGTGCCAGCAGCCAAGAACGGCTAGCGGGTCACGAGCAGTACTTC
v_gene: TRBV12-3/TRBV12-4; abundance: .; d_gene: .; j_gene: TRBJ2-5; len: 13; CDR3aa: CASSFRPTETQYF; CDR3nt: TGTGCCAGCAGTTTTAGACCCACCGAGACCCAGTACTTC
v_gene: TRBV5-1; abundance: many; d_gene: .; j_gene: TRBJ1-1; len: 14; CDR3aa: CASSLDHVSGEAFF; CDR3nt: TGCGCCAGCAGCTTGGATCATGTGTCAGGGGAAGCTTTCTTT
v_gene: TRBV7-3; abundance: .; d_gene: .; j_gene: TRBJ2-7; len: 14; CDR3aa: CASSLGGRRNEQYF; CDR3nt: TGTGCCAGCAGCTTGGGCGGCAGGAGGAACGAGCAGTACTTC
v_gene: TRBV3-1; abundance: few; d_gene: .; j_gene: TRBJ1-5; len: 13; CDR3aa: CASSQNGNQPQHF; CDR3nt: TGTGCCAGCAGCCAAAACGGTAATCAGCCCCAGCATTTT
v_gene: TRBV20-1; abundance: .; d_gene: .; j_gene: TRBJ2-1; len: 14; CDR3aa: CSASRGASYNEQFF; CDR3nt: TGCAGTGCTAGTCGGGGGGCCTCATACAATGAGCAGTTCTTC
v_gene: TRBV6-5; abundance: few; d_gene: .; j_gene: TRBJ2-5; len: 12; CDR3aa: CASSYGSETQYF; CDR3nt: TGTGCCAGCAGTTACGGCTCAGAGACCCAGTACTTC
v_gene: TRBV5-1; abundance: few; d_gene: .; j_gene: TRBJ1-2; len: 15; CDR3aa: CASSLGGTPNYGYTF; CDR3nt: TGCGCCAGCAGCTTAGGGGGGACACCTAACTATGGCTACACCTTC
v_gene: TRBV27; abundance: few; d_gene: TRBD1; j_gene: TRBJ2-7; len: 16; CDR3aa: CASSSYVSGTDYEQYF; CDR3nt: TGTGCCAGCAGTTCCTACGTCTCCGGGACAGACTACGAGCAGTACTTC
v_gene: TRBV6-5; abundance: few; d_gene: TRBD2; j_gene: TRBJ2-1; len: 16; CDR3aa: CASSSRNSGRRDEQFF; CDR3nt: TGTGCCAGCAGTTCGAGAAATAGCGGGAGGAGGGATGAGCAGTTCTTC
v_gene: TRBV7-2; abundance: .; d_gene: .; j_gene: TRBJ1-1; len: 14; CDR3aa: CASSPGTFNTEAFF; CDR3nt: TGTGCCAGCAGCCCCGGGACATTTAACACTGAAGCTTTCTTT
v_gene: TRBV3-1; abundance: .; d_gene: TRBD1; j_gene: TRBJ1-5; len: 15; CDR3aa: CASSQGTGGDQPQHF; CDR3nt: TGTGCCAGCAGCCAAGGGACAGGGGGGGATCAGCCCCAGCATTTT
v_gene: TRBV6-5; abundance: few; d_gene: TRBD2; j_gene: TRBJ2-7; len: 15; CDR3aa: CASSPGLPISYEQYF; CDR3nt: TGTGCCAGCAGTCCGGGACTACCTATCTCCTACGAGCAGTACTTC
v_gene: TRBV12-3/TRBV12-4; abundance: few; d_gene: .; j_gene: TRBJ1-1; len: 12; CDR3aa: CASSLSLLRAFF; CDR3nt: TGTGCCAGCAGTTTATCACTCCTCCGAGCTTTCTTT
v_gene: TRBV3-1; abundance: .; d_gene: TRBD1; j_gene: TRBJ1-1; len: 14; CDR3aa: CASSPSGGNTEAFF; CDR3nt: TGTGCCAGCAGCCCCTCAGGGGGGAACACTGAAGCTTTCTTT
v_gene: TRBV28; abundance: few; d_gene: TRBD2; j_gene: TRBJ2-1; len: 14; CDR3aa: CASSLPGGYNEQFF; CDR3nt: TGTGCCAGCAGTTTACCGGGAGGTTACAATGAGCAGTTCTTC
v_gene: TRBV2; abundance: .; d_gene: .; j_gene: TRBJ2-7; len: 14; CDR3aa: CASSEDGMVYEQYF; CDR3nt: TGTGCCAGCAGTGAGGACGGGATGGTCTACGAGCAGTACTTC
v_gene: TRBV12-3/TRBV12-4; abundance: .; d_gene: .; j_gene: TRBJ1-4; len: 13; CDR3aa: CASSFGDNEKLFF; CDR3nt: TGTGCCAGCAGTTTTGGGGATAATGAAAAACTGTTTTTT
v_gene: TRBV12-3/TRBV12-4; abundance: .; d_gene: TRBD1; j_gene: TRBJ2-7; len: 14; CDR3aa: CASSFGTGVYEQYF; CDR3nt: TGTGCCAGCAGCTTCGGGACAGGGGTCTACGAGCAGTACTTC
v_gene: TRBV20-1; abundance: .; d_gene: TRBD2; j_gene: TRBJ2-1; len: 16; CDR3aa: CSARGLAGGPAGEQFF; CDR3nt: TGCAGTGCTAGAGGACTAGCGGGAGGGCCTGCCGGGGAGCAGTTCTTC
v_gene: TRBV20-1; abundance: few; d_gene: .; j_gene: TRBJ1-5; len: 14; CDR3aa: CSALAPYSNQPQHF; CDR3nt: TGCAGTGCCCTGGCCCCTTATAGCAATCAGCCCCAGCATTTT
v_gene: TRBV11-3; abundance: .; d_gene: TRBD1; j_gene: TRBJ1-6; len: 16; CDR3aa: CASSRTWTGDNSPLHF; CDR3nt: TGTGCCAGCAGCCGAACCTGGACAGGGGATAATTCACCCCTCCACTTT
v_gene: TRBV20-1; abundance: .; d_gene: .; j_gene: TRBJ1-3; len: 13; CDR3aa: CVIDVAIGNTIYF; CDR3nt: TGCGTTATCGATGTGGCCATCGGAAACACCATATATTTT
v_gene: TRBV9; abundance: few; d_gene: .; j_gene: TRBJ2-5; len: 16; CDR3aa: CASSVVGDTYQETQYF; CDR3nt: TGTGCCAGCAGCGTAGTGGGCGATACGTACCAAGAGACCCAGTACTTC
v_gene: TRBV19; abundance: few; d_gene: .; j_gene: TRBJ1-1; len: 14; CDR3aa: CASSPGVLRTEAFF; CDR3nt: TGTGCCAGTAGTCCAGGGGTTTTAAGGACTGAAGCTTTCTTT
v_gene: TRBV6-5; abundance: .; d_gene: .; j_gene: TRBJ2-6; len: 13; CDR3aa: CASGPSGANVLTF; CDR3nt: TGTGCCAGCGGACCCTCTGGGGCCAACGTCCTGACTTTC
v_gene: TRBV24-1; abundance: few; d_gene: TRBD2; j_gene: TRBJ2-1; len: 16; CDR3aa: CATSDPSGGVPYEQFF; CDR3nt: TGTGCCACCAGTGACCCTAGCGGGGGAGTTCCGTACGAGCAGTTCTTC
v_gene: TRBV14; abundance: .; d_gene: TRBD1; j_gene: TRBJ2-7; len: 14; CDR3aa: CASSQWDRPYEQYF; CDR3nt: TGTGCCAGCAGCCAATGGGACAGGCCCTACGAGCAGTACTTC
v_gene: TRBV28; abundance: .; d_gene: .; j_gene: TRBJ1-2; len: 13; CDR3aa: CASTVRRRNGYTF; CDR3nt: TGTGCCAGCACCGTCCGACGGAGAAATGGCTACACCTTC
v_gene: TRBV6-1; abundance: .; d_gene: .; j_gene: TRBJ1-5; len: 13; CDR3aa: CASSDIRIRPQHF; CDR3nt: TGTGCCAGCAGTGATATCCGAATCCGGCCCCAGCATTTT
v_gene: TRBV7-2; abundance: .; d_gene: .; j_gene: TRBJ1-2; len: 14; CDR3aa: CASSPRTVRYGYTF; CDR3nt: TGTGCCAGCAGCCCCCGGACAGTGCGCTATGGCTACACCTTC
v_gene: TRBV29-1; abundance: .; d_gene: .; j_gene: TRBJ1-1; len: 15; CDR3aa: CSAGVPGGVNTEAFF; CDR3nt: TGCAGCGCCGGCGTCCCGGGGGGGGTGAACACTGAAGCTTTCTTT
v_gene: TRBV18; abundance: few; d_gene: .; j_gene: TRBJ1-1; len: 12; CDR3aa: CASSGGLNEAFF; CDR3nt: TGTGCCAGCTCGGGGGGGCTAAATGAAGCTTTCTTT
v_gene: TRBV7-2; abundance: few; d_gene: TRBD2; j_gene: TRBJ2-7; len: 16; CDR3aa: CASSLALGAGGREQYF; CDR3nt: TGTGCCAGCAGCTTAGCGCTAGGTGCGGGAGGCCGCGAGCAGTACTTC
v_gene: TRBV18; abundance: few; d_gene: .; j_gene: TRBJ1-6; len: 17; CDR3aa: CASSLGQPNSYNSPLHF; CDR3nt: TGTGCCAGCTCCCTCGGACAGCCGAACTCCTATAATTCACCCCTCCACTTT
v_gene: TRBV2; abundance: .; d_gene: TRBD2; j_gene: TRBJ2-3; len: 17; CDR3aa: CASKSAGGVRRTDTQYF; CDR3nt: TGTGCCAGCAAATCAGCGGGAGGGGTTAGAAGAACAGATACGCAGTATTTT
v_gene: TRBV12-3/TRBV12-4; abundance: .; d_gene: .; j_gene: TRBJ2-2; len: 13; CDR3aa: CASHVVVTGELFF; CDR3nt: TGTGCCAGTCATGTGGTTGTCACCGGGGAGCTGTTTTTT
v_gene: TRBV3-1; abundance: .; d_gene: TRBD2; j_gene: TRBJ2-3; len: 16; CDR3aa: CASSQELAVNTDTQYF; CDR3nt: TGTGCCAGCAGCCAAGAACTAGCGGTTAACACAGATACGCAGTATTTT
v_gene: TRBV5-5; abundance: few; d_gene: .; j_gene: TRBJ2-7; len: 15; CDR3aa: CASKGLEWLESEQYF; CDR3nt: TGTGCCAGCAAGGGGCTGGAATGGCTGGAGTCCGAGCAGTACTTC
v_gene: TRBV5-1; abundance: many; d_gene: TRBD2; j_gene: TRBJ2-7; len: 16; CDR3aa: CASSLDSGKGPYEQYF; CDR3nt: TGCGCCAGCAGCTTGGACAGCGGGAAAGGACCCTACGAGCAGTACTTC
v_gene: TRBV29-1; abundance: few; d_gene: .; j_gene: TRBJ1-1; len: 17; CDR3aa: CSVEDRGSRGLNTEAFF; CDR3nt: TGCAGCGTTGAAGATCGGGGGAGTAGGGGCCTGAACACTGAAGCTTTCTTT
v_gene: TRBV6-2/TRBV6-3; abundance: .; d_gene: TRBD1; j_gene: TRBJ1-2; len: 15; CDR3aa: CASSKGDRRPYGYTF; CDR3nt: TGTGCCAGCAGTAAAGGGGACAGGAGACCCTATGGCTACACCTTC
v_gene: TRBV12-3/TRBV12-4; abundance: .; d_gene: .; j_gene: TRBJ1-5; len: 13; CDR3aa: CASSPAGNQPQHF; CDR3nt: TGTGCCAGCAGTCCAGCAGGGAATCAGCCCCAGCATTTT
v_gene: TRBV18; abundance: .; d_gene: TRBD1; j_gene: TRBJ2-2; len: 17; CDR3aa: CASSPGQVDTNTGELFF; CDR3nt: TGTGCCAGCTCACCCGGACAGGTTGATACGAACACCGGGGAGCTGTTTTTT
v_gene: TRBV12-3/TRBV12-4; abundance: .; d_gene: .; j_gene: TRBJ1-2; len: 13; CDR3aa: CASSTIRETGYTF; CDR3nt: TGTGCCAGCAGTACTATTCGGGAGACTGGCTACACCTTC
v_gene: TRBV20-1; abundance: .; d_gene: .; j_gene: TRBJ2-3; len: 14; CDR3aa: CSARDLPSTDTQYF; CDR3nt: TGCAGTGCTAGAGATCTACCGAGCACAGATACGCAGTATTTT
v_gene: TRBV27; abundance: many; d_gene: TRBD2; j_gene: TRBJ2-7; len: 13; CDR3aa: CASSLGIAGPRYF; CDR3nt: TGTGCCAGCAGTTTGGGGATAGCGGGGCCACGGTACTTC
v_gene: TRBV29-1; abundance: many; d_gene: .; j_gene: TRBJ2-5; len: 13; CDR3aa: CSVEEWRQETQYF; CDR3nt: TGCAGCGTTGAAGAATGGCGGCAAGAGACCCAGTACTTC
v_gene: TRBV12-3/TRBV12-4; abundance: .; d_gene: .; j_gene: TRBJ1-5; len: 15; CDR3aa: CASKWAGGSNQPQHF; CDR3nt: TGTGCCAGCAAATGGGCGGGGGGCAGCAATCAGCCCCAGCATTTT
v_gene: TRBV25-1; abundance: .; d_gene: .; j_gene: TRBJ1-4; len: 16; CDR3aa: CASSESQGKTNEKLFF; CDR3nt: TGTGCCAGCAGTGAATCCCAGGGAAAAACTAATGAAAAACTGTTTTTT
v_gene: TRBV4-2; abundance: many; d_gene: .; j_gene: TRBJ1-1; len: 14; CDR3aa: CASSPDSKNTEAFF; CDR3nt: TGTGCCAGCAGCCCGGACAGTAAGAACACTGAAGCTTTCTTT
v_gene: TRBV6-5; abundance: few; d_gene: .; j_gene: TRBJ2-3; len: 15; CDR3aa: CASSPWGTSSDTQYF; CDR3nt: TGTGCCAGCAGTCCCTGGGGAACTAGCTCAGATACGCAGTATTTT